This passage covers 24 T cell receptor beta chains from one sample sequenced in a study of liver allograft versus peripheral blood T cells. Study information: In transplanted livers, T cell receptor repertoires were compared with those found in the recipients' peripheral blood.

TCRdb re-analysed the reads in MiXCR, keeping a single row per CDR3 protein. The top ten hold over 7% of the sample, which has 5,000 to 7,000 distinct CDR3 sequences, over 15% seen once. The receptors derive from a human patient who had a liver transplant. Some T cells may trace back to the graft donor.

This clonotype is labeled medium-sized. This chain links TRBV28 with TRBJ1-2, with D uncertain. Germline loops: CDR1 MDHEN, CDR2 SYDVKM. The CDR3 sequence is 13 residues long. V lost 2 bases and J lost 1, with 5 bases in between. The CDR3 is CASSLVSNYGYTF. The CDR3, as DNA: TGTGCCAGCAGTTTAGTCAGTAACTATGGCTACACCTTC.

In this sample, this clonotype is medium-sized. The rearrangement uses TRBV18 and TRBJ1-2; D call uncertain. Germline CDR1 reads KGHSH; CDR2 reads LQKENI. The CDR3 has 13 amino acids. Trimming stripped 3 bases from V and 7 bases from J, with 12 bases between. The CDR3 region is CASSPERAGGYTF. CDR3 DNA: TGTGCCAGCTCACCGGAAAGGGCGGGTGGCTACACCTTC.

This clonotype is termed medium-sized. This chain joins TRBV28 and TRBJ1-3; no firm D call. Between the trimmed V and J ends, which lost 7 bases and 0 bases, there was a span of 10 bases. The CDR3 has 14 amino acids. Germline V gene lookup returns CDR1 MDHEN and CDR2 SYDVKM. In DNA, the CDR3 is TGTGCCAGCACCTTGGGGAACTCTGGAAACACCATATATTTT. Translated, it gives CASTLGNSGNTIYF. The whole variable domain, remainder taken from reference TRBV28 and TRBJ1-3, is DVKVTQSSRYLVKRTGEKVFLECVQDMDHENMFWYRQDPGLGLRLIYFSYDVKMKEKGDIPEGYSVSREKKERFSLILESASTNQTSMYLCASTLGNSGNTIYFGEGSWLTVV.

Judged by abundance, this clonotype is medium-sized. V is TRBV13 and J is TRBJ1-5, with D uncertain. CDR1 is PRHDT and CDR2 is FYEKMQ in the germline V gene (reference sequence). V was pared by 5 bases and J by 1 base, with 9 bases between. The length of the CDR3 is 14 residues. CDR3 nucleotides: TGTGCCAGCAGCGCCCGAGGGAGCAATCAGCCCCAGCATTTT. Its protein product is CASSARGSNQPQHF.

Comment on this clonotype: A much larger clone lies one base from this, so it may be a read error. The V call is TRBV12-3 or TRBV12-4, the J call TRBJ2-7; 10 bases map to TRBD2. This CDR3 has 19 amino acids. J gave up 4 bases and V 7 bases, and 22 bases lay outside the gene matches. The CDR3 nucleotides are TGTGCCAGCAATGGACATACCTTAGCGGGGGGATCAGAACGGTACGAGCAGTACTTC. It yields the protein CASNGHTLAGGSERYEQYF.

This clonotype has a handful of counts. CDR3 DNA sequence: TGTGCCAGCAGATTACTACAGGGGTATAGCAATCAGCCCCAGCATTTT. This translates into CASRLLQGYSNQPQHF. The rearrangement joins TRBV6-1 to TRBJ1-5; 7 bases fit TRBD1. With V trimmed by 6 bases and J by 0 bases, 8 bases remained unmatched. The germline V gene has CDR1 MNHNS and CDR2 SASEGT. This CDR3 has 16 amino acids.

The chain carries TRBV20-1 and TRBJ1-1; the D is unclear. CDR1 and CDR2 from the germline V gene are DFQATT and SNEGSKA (reference sequence). This CDR3 spans 14 amino acids. The V end lost 0 bases, the J end lost 4 bases, and 12 bases lay between the germline ends. Here the CDR3 reads CSARDPVKLTEAFF. The CDR3 nucleotides read TGCAGTGCTAGAGACCCAGTTAAGCTCACTGAAGCTTTCTTT.

This chain uses TRBV2 with TRBJ1-1, with 9 nucleotides matching TRBD1. The ends lost 5 bases at V and 5 bases at J; junction bases unmatched: 6. CDR3 length: 14 residues. The germline gives CDR1 SNHLY, CDR2 FYNNEI. Here the CDR3 reads CASSMTGGWTEAFF. The CDR3 DNA is TGTGCCAGCAGTATGACAGGGGGTTGGACTGAAGCTTTCTTT.

This clonotype was observed a handful of times. The J gene is TRBJ1-6, the V gene TRBV5-1; the D gene is possibly TRBD1 (5 bases). The V end lost 3 bases, the J end lost 10 bases, and 11 bases lay between the germline ends. Germline V gives CDR1 SGHRS, CDR2 YFSETQ. The CDR3 covers 13 residues. DNA of the CDR3: TGCGCCAGCAGCTCAGCAGGGTCCTCACCCCTCCACTTT. Protein sequence: CASSSAGSSPLHF.

Of note for this clonotype: This may arise from a read error, as a much more abundant clone is one base away. The chain recombines TRBV6-2 or TRBV6-3 with TRBJ1-1, with D unclear. This CDR3 is 12 amino acids long. CDR1 and CDR2 (germline): MNHEY, SVGEGT. CDR3 protein: CASSWGYTEVFF. The CDR3 bases are TGTGCCAGCAGTTGGGGATACACTGAAGTTTTCTTT.

This clonotype was counted many times. V gene TRBV19 combines with J gene TRBJ1-1; D is unclear. Germline loops: CDR1 LNHDA, CDR2 SQIVND (reference sequence). Trimming pared 3 bases from V and 3 bases from J, leaving 5 bases between. The CDR3 spans 12 residues. In DNA form, the CDR3 reads TGTGCCAGTAGTATTTGGGACACTGAAGCTTTCTTT. This codes for CASSIWDTEAFF. Looking up the rest from reference TRBV19 and TRBJ1-1 gives the full variable domain: DGGITQSPKYLFRKEGQNVTLSCEQNLNHDAMYWYRQDPGQGLRLIYYSQIVNDFQKGDIAEGYSVSREKKESFPLTVTSAQKNPTAFYLCASSIWDTEAFFGQGTRLTVV.

This clonotype is medium-sized (0.01 to 0.1%) by share. The rearrangement joins TRBV6-5 to TRBJ2-1; 10 bases fit TRBD1. J was trimmed by 8 bases and V by 6 bases; bases with no gene match: 7. The CDR3 has 14 amino acids. Germline-derived CDR1 and CDR2 are MNHEY and SVGAGI. The CDR3, as DNA: TGTGCCAGCAGCCGGGACAGGGGATATCATGAGCAGTTCTTC. Its protein product is CASSRDRGYHEQFF.

This chain connects TRBV12-3 or TRBV12-4 to TRBJ1-1; TRBD1 matches 7 bases. The CDR3 length is 13 residues. J was trimmed by 5 bases and V by 3 bases; bases with no gene match: 3. Here the CDR3 reads CASSFRGGTEAFF. DNA for the CDR3: TGTGCCAGCAGTTTCAGGGGGGGGACTGAAGCTTTCTTT.

This rearrangement joins TRBV6-5 to TRBJ1-4; perhaps TRBD1 as D (6 bases). CDR1 and CDR2 from the germline V gene are MNHEY and SVGAGI. The CDR3 totals 14 residues. V was pared by 6 bases and J by 4 bases, with 12 bases between. This chain's CDR3 is CASSDRRFNEKLFF. The DNA for the CDR3 is TGTGCCAGCAGCGACAGGCGGTTTAATGAAAAACTGTTTTTT.

Within the sample, this clonotype is medium-sized. The genes are TRBV27 and TRBJ1-4; D remains unclear. The CDR3 is 13 amino acids. CDR1 MNHEY and CDR2 SMNVEV come from the germline V gene (reference sequence). Trimming removed 3 bases from V and 5 bases from J, with 7 bases in between. The CDR3 sequence: CASSLEYNEKLFF. In DNA, the CDR3 is TGTGCCAGCAGTTTGGAGTACAATGAAAAACTGTTTTTT.

This clonotype was seen only once. At one end, the junction sequence differs from germline, possibly due to a read error. The chain couples TRBV2 to TRBJ1-1, with D unresolved. Germline V gene sequence: CDR1 SNHLY, CDR2 FYNNEI. This CDR3 comprises 14 residues. The CDR3 reads CASSPTYMNTEDFF. The CDR3 DNA reads TGTGCCAGCAGTCCCACCTACATGAACACTGAAGATTTCTTT.

The chain is built from TRBV19 and TRBJ2-3, with TRBD2 matching over 7 bases. This CDR3 contains 16 residues. V dropped 6 bases and J dropped 0; count of bases not matched to a gene: 9. The V gene's germline CDR1 is LNHDA and CDR2 SQIVND (reference sequence). For the CDR3, the DNA is TGTGCCAGTAGCACCGTAGCGGGTCCCAGCACAGATACGCAGTATTTT. It translates to CASSTVAGPSTDTQYF.

In this sample, this clonotype is medium-sized (0.01 to 0.1%). The DNA for the CDR3 is TGTGCCAGCTCACCCGAATCGCTCGCAGGGGGGCACGAGCAGTACTTC. It specifies CASSPESLAGGHEQYF. The chain links TRBV18 to TRBJ2-7; TRBD1 is a possible D gene (7 bases). The CDR3 length is 16 residues. CDR1 KGHSH and CDR2 LQKENI come from the germline V gene. V was cut by 3 bases and J by 5 bases, with 20 bases left in between.

A few counts support this clonotype. The J gene is TRBJ2-3, the V gene TRBV7-3, with D tentatively TRBD1 (6 bases). CDR1 is SGHTA and CDR2 is FQGTGA in the germline V gene. V gave up 4 bases and J gave up 9 bases, with 11 bases separating them. The CDR3 sequence is 12 residues long. The CDR3 reads CASSSGQGTQYF. In nucleotides, the CDR3 is TGTGCCAGCAGCTCCGGGCAGGGGACGCAGTATTTT.

This clonotype was counted between two and nine times. The germline gene is not matched at one end of the junction; a read error may be the cause. V is TRBV13 and J is TRBJ1-2, with 7 bases aligning to TRBD1. This CDR3 is 13 amino acids long. Looked up from germline, CDR1 is PRHDT and CDR2 is FYEKMQ (reference sequence). DNA of the CDR3: TGCGCCAGCAGACCACAGGGGAACTATGGCTACACCTTC. It specifies CASRPQGNYGYTF. Looking up the rest from reference TRBV13 and TRBJ1-2 gives the full variable domain: AAGVIQSPRHLIKEKRETATLKCYPIPRHDTVYWYQQGPGQDPQFLISFYEKMQSDKGSIPDRFSAQQFSDYHSELNMSSLELGDSALYFCASRPQGNYGYTFGSGTRLTVV.

In this sample, this clonotype is medium-sized. V is TRBV28 and J is TRBJ1-3; D ambiguous. The CDR3 totals 20 residues. V lost 6 bases, J lost 2 bases, and 29 bases lay in between. CDR1 MDHEN and CDR2 SYDVKM come from the germline V gene. CDR3 bases: TGTGCCAGCAGCCCCCTGAATCCCAGTAAGGCAGTTTCGGCTGGAAACACCATATATTTT. Amino acid sequence: CASSPLNPSKAVSAGNTIYF.

This clonotype was seen only a few times. The V gene is TRBV20-1, the J gene TRBJ2-7; D is unresolved. Germline V gives CDR1 DFQATT, CDR2 SNEGSKA (reference sequence). The CDR3 consists of 13 residues. Trimming took 4 bases from V and 8 from J, leaving 18 bases between them. In DNA form, the CDR3 reads TGCAGTGCTACGCCGGAAAACTTTGAGAAGCAGTACTTC. Its protein product is CSATPENFEKQYF.

The rearrangement links TRBV5-6 to TRBJ2-1, with a weak D call TRBD2 (7 bases). The CDR3 runs 17 residues. Germline CDR1 reads SGHDT; CDR2 reads YYEEEE. V was trimmed by 3 bases and J by 5 bases, leaving 21 bases between them. CDR3 protein: CASSSLLGGAGHNEQFF. The CDR3 nucleotides are TGTGCCAGCAGCTCCCTTCTTGGGGGGGCCGGGCACAATGAGCAGTTCTTC.

This clonotype appeared a few times. The V call is TRBV20-1, the J call TRBJ1-1; D perhaps matches TRBD1 (5 bases). Germline V gene sequence: CDR1 DFQATT, CDR2 SNEGSKA (reference sequence). This CDR3 is built from 14 residues. V lost 3 bases to trimming and J lost 1 base, with 12 bases between them. As DNA, the CDR3 is TGCAGTGCTAGTAAGTTCGGGGGGAACACTGAAGCTTTCTTT. This codes for CSASKFGGNTEAFF.